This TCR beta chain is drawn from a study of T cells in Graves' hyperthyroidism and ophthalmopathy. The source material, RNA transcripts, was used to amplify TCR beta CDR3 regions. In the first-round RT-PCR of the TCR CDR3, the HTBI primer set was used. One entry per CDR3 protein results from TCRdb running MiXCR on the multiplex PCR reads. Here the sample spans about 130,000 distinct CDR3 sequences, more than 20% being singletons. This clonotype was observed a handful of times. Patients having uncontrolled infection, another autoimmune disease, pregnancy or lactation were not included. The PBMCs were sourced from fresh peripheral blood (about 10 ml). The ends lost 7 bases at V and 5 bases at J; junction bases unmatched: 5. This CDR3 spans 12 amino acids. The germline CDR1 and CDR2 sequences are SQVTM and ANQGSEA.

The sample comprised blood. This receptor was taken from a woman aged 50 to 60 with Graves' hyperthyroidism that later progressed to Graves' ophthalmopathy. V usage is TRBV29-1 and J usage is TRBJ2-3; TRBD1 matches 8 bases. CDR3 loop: CSARTGLDTQYF. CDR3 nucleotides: TGCAGCGCCAGGACAGGGCTAGATACGCAGTATTTT.